The 10 T cell receptor beta chains reported below all come from one sample, sequenced in a study of molecular identifiers for immune sequencing clone quantification. TCRdb recomputed calls from the PCR reads with MiXCR, one row per CDR3 protein. In the table there are fewer than 350,000 distinct CDR3 sequences, roughly 23% of which are singletons. Sequenced sample: naive CD8+ T cells from blood, with Jurkat cell RNA spiked in. Subset specified: FACS-sorted CD8+CD4-CCR7+CD45RA+ naive T cells. The receptor source for this set is a human donor in good health. Some libraries in this study had Jurkat cell RNA spiked in.

The sample holds a few counts of this clonotype. The genes are TRBV9 and TRBJ2-2; D not resolved. The CDR3 contains 15 residues. V was trimmed by 8 bases and J by 7 bases, leaving 21 bases between them. Germline V gives CDR1 SGDLS, CDR2 YYNGEE. The DNA of the CDR3 is TGTGCCAGTAACCCCGAACCAGGAAGTTTCGGGGAGCTGTTTTTT. It yields the protein CASNPEPGSFGELFF.

The table lists this clonotype with a few counts. In DNA form, the CDR3 reads TGTGCCAGCAAACCGGGACTACTCACAGATACGCAGTATTTT. It is translated as CASKPGLLTDTQYF. The chain couples TRBV6-5 to TRBJ2-3; 7 nucleotides agree with TRBD2. The V gene's germline CDR1 is MNHEY and CDR2 SVGAGI. The CDR3 totals 14 residues. The junction had 6 bases not matched to a gene; V was cut back by 7 bases and J by 2 bases.

CDR3 protein: CASSRASNRQGSGNTIYF. The CDR3 DNA sequence: TGCGCCAGCAGCCGAGCCAGCAACAGACAGGGCTCCGGAAACACCATATATTTT. V usage is TRBV4-3 and J usage is TRBJ1-3, with TRBD1 matching over 7 bases. Germline CDR1 is LGHNA and CDR2 is YSLEER. V lost 4 bases, J lost 4 bases, and 16 bases stayed unmatched. The CDR3 spans 18 residues.

This clonotype showed up many times. The chain has TRBV30 and TRBJ2-7; no definite D call. The CDR3 totals 13 residues. Germline-derived CDR1 and CDR2 are GTSNPN and SVGIG (reference sequence). Trimming removed 2 bases from V and 5 bases from J, with 13 bases in between. CDR3 DNA: TGTGCCTGGAGTTCCTACCGGGCGAACGAGCAGTACTTC. Its protein product is CAWSSYRANEQYF.

This chain connects TRBV4-3 to TRBJ2-1; D might be TRBD2 (6 bases). The CDR3 is 17 residues long. Trimming stripped 0 bases from V and 2 bases from J, with 14 bases between. CDR1 LGHNA and CDR2 YSLEER come from the germline V gene. The CDR3 spells CASSQDSGRTTYNEQFF. The CDR3 DNA follows: TGCGCCAGCAGCCAAGATTCAGGGCGGACTACCTACAATGAGCAGTTCTTC.

The chain uses TRBV4-3 and TRBJ2-3, with D possibly TRBD2 on 5 matching bases. The CDR3 contains 12 residues. V dropped 3 bases and J dropped 5 bases, with 6 bases sitting between them. Germline V lookup: CDR1 LGHNA, CDR2 YSLEER. CDR3 region: CASSQGVDTQYF. CDR3 bases: TGCGCCAGCAGCCAGGGAGTAGATACGCAGTATTTT.

Details on this clonotype: A much bigger clone sits one base away, suggesting this may be a read error. The V gene is TRBV4-1, the J gene TRBJ1-1; TRBD1 matches at 7 bases. J lost 6 bases, V lost 3 bases, and 10 bases had no gene match. The CDR3 totals 15 residues. Germline V gene data show CDR1 as MGHRA and CDR2 as YSYEKL. Written as DNA, the CDR3 is TGCGCCAGCAGCCACGCAACAGGGGACGGCCCTGAAGCTTTCTTT. This translates into CASSHATGDGPEAFF.

Regarding this clonotype: With a much larger clone just one base away, this may be a read error. The chain links TRBV7-2 to TRBJ1-1, with 8 positions matching TRBD1. The length of the CDR3 is 16 residues. The V segment lost 2 bases and the J segment 4 bases; nucleotides outside the gene matches: 9. CDR1 and CDR2 from the germline V gene are SGHTA and FQGNSA. This chain's CDR3 is CASSLMLRQGITEAFF. The CDR3 region has the DNA TGTGCCAGCAGCTTAATGTTGCGACAGGGGATCACTGAAGCTTTCTTT.

This clonotype was detected ten times or more. This CDR3 is CASSYLDTQYF. Written as DNA, the CDR3 is TGTGCCAGCAGTTACCTGGATACGCAGTATTTT. The chain combines TRBV6-2 or TRBV6-3 with TRBJ2-3, with D uncertain. Trimming removed 2 bases from V and 6 bases from J, with 3 bases in between. The CDR3 totals 11 residues. Germline-derived CDR1 and CDR2 are MNHEY and SVGEGT.

This clonotype was counted only a few times. This chain joins TRBV4-2 and TRBJ1-6; D call uncertain. This CDR3 is 15 amino acids long. V was shortened by 0 bases and J by 7 bases, with 10 bases between the two germline ends. Germline V lookup: CDR1 LGHNA, CDR2 YNFKEQ. The CDR3 spells CASSQDYGTNSPLHF. The CDR3 nucleotides read TGTGCCAGCAGCCAAGATTATGGAACGAATTCACCCCTCCACTTT.